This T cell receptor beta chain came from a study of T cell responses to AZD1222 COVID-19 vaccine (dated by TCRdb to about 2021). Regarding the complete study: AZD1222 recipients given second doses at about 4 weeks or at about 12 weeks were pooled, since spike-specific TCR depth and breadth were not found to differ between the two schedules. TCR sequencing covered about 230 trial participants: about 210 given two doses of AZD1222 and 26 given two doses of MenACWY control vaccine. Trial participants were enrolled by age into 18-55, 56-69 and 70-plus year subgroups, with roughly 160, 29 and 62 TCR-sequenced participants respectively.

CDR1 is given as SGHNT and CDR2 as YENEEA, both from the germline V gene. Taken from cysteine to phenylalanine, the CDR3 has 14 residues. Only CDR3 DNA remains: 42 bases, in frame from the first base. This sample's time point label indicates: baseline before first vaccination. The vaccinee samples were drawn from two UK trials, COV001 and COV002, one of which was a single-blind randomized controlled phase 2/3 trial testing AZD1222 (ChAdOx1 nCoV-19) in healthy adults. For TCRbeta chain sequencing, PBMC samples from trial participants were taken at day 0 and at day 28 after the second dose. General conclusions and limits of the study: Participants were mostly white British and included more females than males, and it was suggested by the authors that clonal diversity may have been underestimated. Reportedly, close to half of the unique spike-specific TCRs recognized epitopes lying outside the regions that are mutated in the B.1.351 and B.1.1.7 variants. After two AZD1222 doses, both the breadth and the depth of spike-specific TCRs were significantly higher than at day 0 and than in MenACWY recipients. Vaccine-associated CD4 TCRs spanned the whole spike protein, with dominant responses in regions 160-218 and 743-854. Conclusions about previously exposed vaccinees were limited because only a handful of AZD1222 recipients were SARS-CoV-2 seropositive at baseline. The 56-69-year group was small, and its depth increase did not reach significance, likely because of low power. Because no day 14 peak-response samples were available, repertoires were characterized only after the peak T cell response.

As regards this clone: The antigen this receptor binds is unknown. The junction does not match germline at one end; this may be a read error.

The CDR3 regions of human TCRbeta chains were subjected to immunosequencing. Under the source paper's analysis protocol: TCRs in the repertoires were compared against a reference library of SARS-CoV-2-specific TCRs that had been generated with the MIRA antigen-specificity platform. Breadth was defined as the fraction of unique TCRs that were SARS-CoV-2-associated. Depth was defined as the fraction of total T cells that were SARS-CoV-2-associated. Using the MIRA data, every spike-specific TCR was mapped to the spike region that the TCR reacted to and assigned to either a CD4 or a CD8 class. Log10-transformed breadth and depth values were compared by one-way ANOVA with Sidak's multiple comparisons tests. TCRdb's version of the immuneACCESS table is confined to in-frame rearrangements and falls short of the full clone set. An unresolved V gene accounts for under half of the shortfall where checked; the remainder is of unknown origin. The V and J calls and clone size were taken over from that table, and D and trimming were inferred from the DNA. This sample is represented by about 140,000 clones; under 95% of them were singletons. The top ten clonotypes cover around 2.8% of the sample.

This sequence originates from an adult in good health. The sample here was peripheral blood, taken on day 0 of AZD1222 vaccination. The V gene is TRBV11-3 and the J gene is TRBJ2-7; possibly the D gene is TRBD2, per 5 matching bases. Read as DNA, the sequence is TGTGCCAGCACCTTAAGGACTGGCTCCTACGAGCAGTACTTC. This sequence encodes CASTLRTGSYEQYF.